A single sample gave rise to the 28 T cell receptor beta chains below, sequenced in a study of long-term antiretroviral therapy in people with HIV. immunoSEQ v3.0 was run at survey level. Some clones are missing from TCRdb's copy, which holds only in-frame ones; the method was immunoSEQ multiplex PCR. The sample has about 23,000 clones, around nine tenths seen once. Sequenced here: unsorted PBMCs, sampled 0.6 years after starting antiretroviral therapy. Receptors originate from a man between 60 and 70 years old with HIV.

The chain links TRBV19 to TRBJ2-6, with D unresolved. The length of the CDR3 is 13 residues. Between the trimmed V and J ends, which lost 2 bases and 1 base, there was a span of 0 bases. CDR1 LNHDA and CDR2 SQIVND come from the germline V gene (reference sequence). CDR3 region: CASSISGANVLTF. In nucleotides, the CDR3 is TGTGCCAGTAGTATATCTGGGGCCAACGTCCTGACTTTC. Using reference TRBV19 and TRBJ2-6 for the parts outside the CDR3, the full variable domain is DGGITQSPKYLFRKEGQNVTLSCEQNLNHDAMYWYRQDPGQGLRLIYYSQIVNDFQKGDIAEGYSVSREKKESFPLTVTSAQKNPTAFYLCASSISGANVLTFGAGSRLTVL.

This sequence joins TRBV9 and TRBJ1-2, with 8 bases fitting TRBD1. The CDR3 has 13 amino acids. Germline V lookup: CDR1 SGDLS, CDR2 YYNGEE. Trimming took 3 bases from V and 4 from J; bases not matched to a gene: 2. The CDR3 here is CASSATGVYGYTF. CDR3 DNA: TGTGCCAGCAGCGCGACAGGGGTCTATGGCTACACCTTC.

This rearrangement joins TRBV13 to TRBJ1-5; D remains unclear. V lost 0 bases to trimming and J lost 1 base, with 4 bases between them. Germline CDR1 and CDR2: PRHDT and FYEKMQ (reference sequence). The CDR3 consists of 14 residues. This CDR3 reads CASSLGGSNQPQHF. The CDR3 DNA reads TGTGCCAGCAGCTTAGGAGGGAGCAATCAGCCCCAGCATTTT.

The CDR3 coding sequence is TGCGCCAGCAGCTCGATACAGGGGACAGATACGCAGTATTTT. This translates into CASSSIQGTDTQYF. The chain couples TRBV5-1 to TRBJ2-3; 7 bases match TRBD1. This CDR3 is 14 amino acids long. V dropped 3 bases and J dropped 3; count of bases not matched to a gene: 4. Germline V gives CDR1 SGHRS, CDR2 YFSETQ.

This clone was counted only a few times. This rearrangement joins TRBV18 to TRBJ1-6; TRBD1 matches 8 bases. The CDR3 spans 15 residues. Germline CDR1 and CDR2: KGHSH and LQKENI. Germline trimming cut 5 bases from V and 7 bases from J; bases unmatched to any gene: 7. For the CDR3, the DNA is TGTGCCAGCTCAGAAGCCTCAGGGGGCAATTCACCCCTCCACTTT. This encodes CASSEASGGNSPLHF.

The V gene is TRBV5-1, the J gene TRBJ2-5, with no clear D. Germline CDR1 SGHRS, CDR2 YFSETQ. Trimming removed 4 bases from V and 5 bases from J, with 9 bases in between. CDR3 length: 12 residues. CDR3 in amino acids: CASSANRETQYF. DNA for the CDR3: TGCGCCAGCAGCGCCAACCGGGAGACCCAGTACTTC.

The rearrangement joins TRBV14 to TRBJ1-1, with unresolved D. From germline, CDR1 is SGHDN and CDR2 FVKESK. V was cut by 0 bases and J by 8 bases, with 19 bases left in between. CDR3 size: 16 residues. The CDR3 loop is CASSQDWATLAHEAFF. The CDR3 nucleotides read TGTGCCAGCAGCCAAGACTGGGCGACCCTAGCTCACGAAGCTTTCTTT.

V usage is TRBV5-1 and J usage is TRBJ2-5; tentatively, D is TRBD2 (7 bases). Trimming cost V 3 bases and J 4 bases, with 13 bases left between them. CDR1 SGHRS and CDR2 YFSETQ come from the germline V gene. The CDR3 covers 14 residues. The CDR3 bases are TGCGCCAGCAGCTGGGGGGGGACACCAGAGACCCAGTACTTC. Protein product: CASSWGGTPETQYF.

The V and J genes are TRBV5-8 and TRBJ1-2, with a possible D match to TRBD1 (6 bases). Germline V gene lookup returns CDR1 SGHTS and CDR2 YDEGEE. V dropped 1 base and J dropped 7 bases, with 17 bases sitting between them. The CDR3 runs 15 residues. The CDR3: CASSLLSTGKSGYTF. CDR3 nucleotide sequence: TGTGCCAGCAGCTTGCTATCCACAGGGAAGAGTGGCTACACCTTC.

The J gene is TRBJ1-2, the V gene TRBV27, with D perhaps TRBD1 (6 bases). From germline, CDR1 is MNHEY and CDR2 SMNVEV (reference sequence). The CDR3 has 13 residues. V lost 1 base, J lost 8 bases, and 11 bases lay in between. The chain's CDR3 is CASSLFGDRGYTF. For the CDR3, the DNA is TGTGCCAGCAGTTTATTCGGAGACAGGGGCTACACCTTC.

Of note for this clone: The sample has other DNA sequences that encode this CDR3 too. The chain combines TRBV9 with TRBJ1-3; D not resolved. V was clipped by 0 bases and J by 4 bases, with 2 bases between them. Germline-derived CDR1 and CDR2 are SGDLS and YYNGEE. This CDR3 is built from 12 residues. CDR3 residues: CASSVGGNTIYF. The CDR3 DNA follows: TGTGCCAGCAGCGTAGGAGGAAACACCATATATTTT.

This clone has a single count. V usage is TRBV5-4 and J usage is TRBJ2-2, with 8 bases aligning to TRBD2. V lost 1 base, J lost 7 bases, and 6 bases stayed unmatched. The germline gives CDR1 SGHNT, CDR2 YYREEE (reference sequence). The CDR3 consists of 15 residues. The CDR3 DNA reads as TGTGCCAGCAGCTTGCCGAGCGGGGGTAGCGGGGAGCTGTTTTTT. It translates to CASSLPSGGSGELFF. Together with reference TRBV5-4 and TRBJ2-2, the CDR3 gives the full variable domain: ETGVTQSPTHLIKTRGQQVTLRCSSQSGHNTVSWYQQALGQGPQFIFQYYREEENGRGNFPPRFSGLQFPNYSSELNVNALELDDSALYLCASSLPSGGSGELFFGEGSRLTVL.

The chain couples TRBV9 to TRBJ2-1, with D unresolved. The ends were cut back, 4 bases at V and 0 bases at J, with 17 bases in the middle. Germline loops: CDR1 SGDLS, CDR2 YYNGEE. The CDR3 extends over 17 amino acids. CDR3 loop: CASSPPPGQSSYNEQFF. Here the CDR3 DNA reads TGTGCCAGCAGCCCCCCGCCCGGGCAGAGCTCCTACAATGAGCAGTTCTTC. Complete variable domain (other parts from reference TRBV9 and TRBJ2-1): DSGVTQTPKHLITATGQRVTLRCSPRSGDLSVYWYQQSLDQGLQFLIQYYNGEERAKGNILERFSAQQFPDLHSELNLSSLELGDSALYFCASSPPPGQSSYNEQFFGPGTRLTVL.

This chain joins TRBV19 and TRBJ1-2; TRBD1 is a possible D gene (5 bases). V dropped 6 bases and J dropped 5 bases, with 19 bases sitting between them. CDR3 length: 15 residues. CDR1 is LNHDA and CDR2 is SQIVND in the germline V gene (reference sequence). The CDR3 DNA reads TGTGCCAGTAGGAGTCGGAGGGCGGGGCATTATGGCTACACCTTC. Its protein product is CASRSRRAGHYGYTF.

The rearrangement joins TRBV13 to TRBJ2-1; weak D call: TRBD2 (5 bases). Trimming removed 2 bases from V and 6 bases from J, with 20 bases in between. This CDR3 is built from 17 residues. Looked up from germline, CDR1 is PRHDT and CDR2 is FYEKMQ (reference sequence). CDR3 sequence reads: CASSLIANILEFNEQFF. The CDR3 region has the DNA TGTGCCAGCAGCTTAATAGCGAACATACTAGAATTCAATGAGCAGTTCTTC.

CDR3 sequence: CASSFRPSSYNEQFF. The DNA for the CDR3 is TGTGCCAGCAGCTTCCGCCCTAGCTCCTACAATGAGCAGTTCTTC. This chain links TRBV7-3 with TRBJ2-1, with D unresolved. Germline CDR1 reads SGHTA; CDR2 reads FQGTGA. CDR3 length: 15 amino acids. Trimming removed 3 bases from V and 0 bases from J, with 9 bases in between.

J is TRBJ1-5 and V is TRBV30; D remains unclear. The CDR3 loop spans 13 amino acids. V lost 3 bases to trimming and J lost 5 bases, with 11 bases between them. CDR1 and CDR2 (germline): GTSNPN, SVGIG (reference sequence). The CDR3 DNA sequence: TGTGCCTGGAGCGGTCTATATGATCAGCCCCAGCATTTT. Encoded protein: CAWSGLYDQPQHF.

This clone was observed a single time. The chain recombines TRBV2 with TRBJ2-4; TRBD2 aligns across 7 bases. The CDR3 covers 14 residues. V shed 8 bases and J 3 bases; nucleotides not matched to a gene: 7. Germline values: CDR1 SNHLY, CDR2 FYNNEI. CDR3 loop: CASRGGGVKNIQYF. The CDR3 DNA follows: TGTGCCAGCCGCGGCGGGGGAGTCAAAAACATTCAGTACTTC.

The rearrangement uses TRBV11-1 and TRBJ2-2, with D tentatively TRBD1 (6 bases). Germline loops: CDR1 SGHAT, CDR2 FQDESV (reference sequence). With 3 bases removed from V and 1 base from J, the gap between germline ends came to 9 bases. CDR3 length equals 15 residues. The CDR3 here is CASSFVGGNTGELFF. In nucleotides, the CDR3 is TGTGCCAGCAGCTTCGTAGGGGGGAACACCGGGGAGCTGTTTTTT.

DNA for the CDR3: TGTGCCAGCAGCCGAAGCGGGGGACCTTGGGAGACCCAGTACTTC. Its protein is CASSRSGGPWETQYF. The gene calls are TRBV7-3 and TRBJ2-5, with 8 bases that match TRBD2. The CDR3 length is 15 residues. The junction had 10 bases not matched to a gene; V was cut back by 5 bases and J by 5 bases. Germline V gene lookup returns CDR1 SGHTA and CDR2 FQGTGA.

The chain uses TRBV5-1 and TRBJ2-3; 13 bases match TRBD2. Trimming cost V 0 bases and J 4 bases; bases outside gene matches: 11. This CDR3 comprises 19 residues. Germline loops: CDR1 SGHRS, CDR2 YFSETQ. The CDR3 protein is CASSLGTPGLAGFPDTQYF. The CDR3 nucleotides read TGCGCCAGCAGCTTGGGGACCCCGGGACTAGCGGGATTCCCAGATACGCAGTATTTT.

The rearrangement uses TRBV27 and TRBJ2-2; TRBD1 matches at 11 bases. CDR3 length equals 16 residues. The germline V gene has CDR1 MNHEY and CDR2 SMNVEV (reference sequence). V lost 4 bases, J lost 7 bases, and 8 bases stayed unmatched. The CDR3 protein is CASSWDRGTVGGELFF. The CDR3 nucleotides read TGTGCCAGCAGTTGGGACAGGGGGACTGTGGGCGGGGAGCTGTTTTTT.

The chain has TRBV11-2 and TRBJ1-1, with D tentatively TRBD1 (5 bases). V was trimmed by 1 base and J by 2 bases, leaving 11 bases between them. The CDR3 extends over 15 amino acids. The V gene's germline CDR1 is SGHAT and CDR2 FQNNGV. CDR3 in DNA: TGTGCCAGCAGCTTAGGCCTGGGACGCAACACTGAAGCTTTCTTT. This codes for CASSLGLGRNTEAFF.

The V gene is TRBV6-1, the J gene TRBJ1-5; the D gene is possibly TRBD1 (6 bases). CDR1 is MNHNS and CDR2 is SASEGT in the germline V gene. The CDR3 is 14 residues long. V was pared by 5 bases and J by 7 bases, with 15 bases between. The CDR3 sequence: CASSHHRVGQPQHF. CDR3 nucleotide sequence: TGTGCCAGCAGTCACCACAGGGTTGGGCAGCCCCAGCATTTT.

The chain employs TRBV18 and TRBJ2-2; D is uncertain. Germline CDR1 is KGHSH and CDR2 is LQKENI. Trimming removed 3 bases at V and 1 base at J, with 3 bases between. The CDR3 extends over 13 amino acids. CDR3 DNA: TGTGCCAGCTCACCCCAGAACACCGGGGAGCTGTTTTTT. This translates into CASSPQNTGELFF.

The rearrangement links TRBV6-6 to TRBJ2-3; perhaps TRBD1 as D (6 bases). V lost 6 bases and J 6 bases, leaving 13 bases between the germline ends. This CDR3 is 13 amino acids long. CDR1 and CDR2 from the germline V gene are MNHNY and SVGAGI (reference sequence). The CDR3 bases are TGTGCCAGCAGCCAGGGGACGTGGGATACGCAGTATTTT. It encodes CASSQGTWDTQYF.

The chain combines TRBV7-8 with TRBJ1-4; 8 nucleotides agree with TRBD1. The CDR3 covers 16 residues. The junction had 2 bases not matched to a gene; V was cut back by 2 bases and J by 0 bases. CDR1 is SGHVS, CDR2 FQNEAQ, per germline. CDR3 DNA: TGTGCCAGCAGCTTATTCAGGGGGCCAACTAATGAAAAACTGTTTTTT. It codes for CASSLFRGPTNEKLFF.

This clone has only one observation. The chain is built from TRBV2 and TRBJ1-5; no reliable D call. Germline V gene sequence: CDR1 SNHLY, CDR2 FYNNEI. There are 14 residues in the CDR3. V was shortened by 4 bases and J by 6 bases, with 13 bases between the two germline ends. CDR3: CASSVTRAPQPQHF. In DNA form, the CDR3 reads TGTGCCAGCAGTGTAACCCGGGCCCCTCAGCCCCAGCATTTT.